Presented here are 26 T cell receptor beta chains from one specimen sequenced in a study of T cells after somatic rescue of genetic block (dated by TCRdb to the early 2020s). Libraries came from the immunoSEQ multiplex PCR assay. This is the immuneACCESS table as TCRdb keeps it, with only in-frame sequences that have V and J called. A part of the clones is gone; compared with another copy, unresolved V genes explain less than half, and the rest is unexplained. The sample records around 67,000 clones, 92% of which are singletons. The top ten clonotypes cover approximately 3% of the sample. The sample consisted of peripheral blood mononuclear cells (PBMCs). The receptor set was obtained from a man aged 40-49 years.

The CDR3: CASSPPPLGDTQYF. In nucleotides, the CDR3 is TGTGCCAGCAGCCCACCCCCACTAGGAGATACGCAGTATTTT. The rearrangement links TRBV2 to TRBJ2-3, with D possibly being TRBD2 (5 bases). CDR1 SNHLY and CDR2 FYNNEI come from the germline V gene. The CDR3 spans 14 residues. V dropped 6 bases and J dropped 5 bases, with 15 bases sitting between them.

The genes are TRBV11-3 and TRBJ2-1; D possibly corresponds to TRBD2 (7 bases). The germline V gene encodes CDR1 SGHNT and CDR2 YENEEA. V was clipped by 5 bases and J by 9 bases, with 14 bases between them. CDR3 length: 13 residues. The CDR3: CASSLGGAGEQFF. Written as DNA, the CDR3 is TGTGCCAGCAGCCTAGGGGGGGCCGGTGAGCAGTTCTTC.

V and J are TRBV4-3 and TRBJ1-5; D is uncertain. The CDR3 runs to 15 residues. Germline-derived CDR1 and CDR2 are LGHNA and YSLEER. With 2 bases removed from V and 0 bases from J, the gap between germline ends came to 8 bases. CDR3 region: CASSQSFTSNQPQHF. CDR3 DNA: TGCGCCAGCAGCCAATCTTTCACTAGCAATCAGCCCCAGCATTTT.

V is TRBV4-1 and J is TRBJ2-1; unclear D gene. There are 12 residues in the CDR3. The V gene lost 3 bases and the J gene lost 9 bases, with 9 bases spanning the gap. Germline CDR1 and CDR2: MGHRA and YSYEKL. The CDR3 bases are TGCGCCAGCAGCCAGGTTTGGAGTGAGCAGTTCTTC. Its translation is CASSQVWSEQFF.

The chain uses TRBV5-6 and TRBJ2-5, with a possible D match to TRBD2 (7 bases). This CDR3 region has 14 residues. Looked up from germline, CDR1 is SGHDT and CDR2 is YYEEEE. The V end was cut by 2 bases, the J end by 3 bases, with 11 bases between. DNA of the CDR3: TGTGCCAGCAGCTTAAGCGGGACAAAAGAGACCCAGTACTTC. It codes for CASSLSGTKETQYF.

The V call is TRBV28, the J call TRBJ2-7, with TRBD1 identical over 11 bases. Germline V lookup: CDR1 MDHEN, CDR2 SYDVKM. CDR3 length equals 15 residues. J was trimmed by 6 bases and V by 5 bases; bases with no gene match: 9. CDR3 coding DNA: TGTGCCAGCAGTGTACCTGGACAGGGGGCGGGCGAGCAGTACTTC. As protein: CASSVPGQGAGEQYF.

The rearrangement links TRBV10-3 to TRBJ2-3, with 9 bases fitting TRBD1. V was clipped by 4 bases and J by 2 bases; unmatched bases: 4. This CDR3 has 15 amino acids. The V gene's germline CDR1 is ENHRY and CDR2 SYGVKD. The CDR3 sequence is CAISGGQGVTDTQYF. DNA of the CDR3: TGTGCCATCAGTGGGGGACAGGGTGTCACAGATACGCAGTATTTT.

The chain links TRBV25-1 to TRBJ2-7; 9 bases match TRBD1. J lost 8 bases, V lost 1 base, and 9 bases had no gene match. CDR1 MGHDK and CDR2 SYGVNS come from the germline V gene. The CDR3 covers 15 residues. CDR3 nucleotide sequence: TGTGCCAGCAGTGAATCCGGGACAGGGAAAGGAAAGCAGTACTTC. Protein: CASSESGTGKGKQYF.

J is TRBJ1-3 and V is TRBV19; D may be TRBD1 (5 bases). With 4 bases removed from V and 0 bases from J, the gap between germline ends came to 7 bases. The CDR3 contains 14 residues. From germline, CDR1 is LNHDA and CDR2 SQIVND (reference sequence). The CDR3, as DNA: TGTGCCAGTAGTACAGGGAACTCTGGAAACACCATATATTTT. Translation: CASSTGNSGNTIYF.

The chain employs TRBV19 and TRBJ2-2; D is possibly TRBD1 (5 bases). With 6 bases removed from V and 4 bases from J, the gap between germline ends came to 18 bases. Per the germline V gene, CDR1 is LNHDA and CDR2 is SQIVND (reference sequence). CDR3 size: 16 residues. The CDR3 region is CASSLSLQGGTGELFF. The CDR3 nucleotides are TGTGCCAGTAGCCTCAGCCTCCAGGGTGGCACCGGGGAGCTGTTTTTT.

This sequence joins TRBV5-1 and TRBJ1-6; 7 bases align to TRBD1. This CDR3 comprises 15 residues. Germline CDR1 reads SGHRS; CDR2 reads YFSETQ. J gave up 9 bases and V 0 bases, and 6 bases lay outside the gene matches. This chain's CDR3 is CASSLEGTESSPLHF. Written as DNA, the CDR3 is TGCGCCAGCAGCTTGGAGGGGACAGAGAGTTCACCCCTCCACTTT.

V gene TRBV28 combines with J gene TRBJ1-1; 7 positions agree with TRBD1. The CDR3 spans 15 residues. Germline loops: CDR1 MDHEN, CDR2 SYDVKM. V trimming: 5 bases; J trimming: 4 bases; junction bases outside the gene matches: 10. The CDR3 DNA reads TGTGCCAGCAGTAGGATCGGGACAGATTTCACTGAAGCTTTCTTT. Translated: CASSRIGTDFTEAFF.

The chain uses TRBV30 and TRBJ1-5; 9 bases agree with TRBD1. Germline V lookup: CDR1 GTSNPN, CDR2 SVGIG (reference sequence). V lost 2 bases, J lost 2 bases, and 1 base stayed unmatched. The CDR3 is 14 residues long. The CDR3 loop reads CAWSRQGGNQPQHF. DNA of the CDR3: TGTGCCTGGAGTAGACAGGGGGGCAATCAGCCCCAGCATTTT.

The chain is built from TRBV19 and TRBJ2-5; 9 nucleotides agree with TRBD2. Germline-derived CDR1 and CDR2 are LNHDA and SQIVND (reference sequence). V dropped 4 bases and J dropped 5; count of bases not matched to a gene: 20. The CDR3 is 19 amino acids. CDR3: CASSTASGATSWGLETQYF. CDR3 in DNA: TGTGCCAGTAGTACGGCTAGCGGGGCTACTAGTTGGGGATTGGAGACCCAGTACTTC.

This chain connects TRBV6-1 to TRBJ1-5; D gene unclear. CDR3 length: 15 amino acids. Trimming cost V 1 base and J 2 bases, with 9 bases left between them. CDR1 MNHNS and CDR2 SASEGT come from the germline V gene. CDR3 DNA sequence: TGTGCCAGCAGTGAAGGAGCTGTGGGCAATCAGCCCCAGCATTTT. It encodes CASSEGAVGNQPQHF.

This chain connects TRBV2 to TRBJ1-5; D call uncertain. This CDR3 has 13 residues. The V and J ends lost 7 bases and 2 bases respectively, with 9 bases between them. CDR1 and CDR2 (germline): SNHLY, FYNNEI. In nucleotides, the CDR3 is TGTGCCAGCAATAAGGAGGGCAATCAGCCCCAGCATTTT. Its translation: CASNKEGNQPQHF.

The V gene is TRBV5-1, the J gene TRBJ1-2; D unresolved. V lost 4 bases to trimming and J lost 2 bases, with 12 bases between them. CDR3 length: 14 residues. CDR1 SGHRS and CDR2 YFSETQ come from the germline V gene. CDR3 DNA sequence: TGCGCCAGCAGCCCGGCGGGGAGGAACTATGGCTACACCTTC. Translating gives CASSPAGRNYGYTF.

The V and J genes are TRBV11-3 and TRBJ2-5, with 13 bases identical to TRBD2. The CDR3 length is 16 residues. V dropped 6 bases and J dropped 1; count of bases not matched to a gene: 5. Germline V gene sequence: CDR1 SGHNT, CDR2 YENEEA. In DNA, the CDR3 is TGTGCCAGCAGGAAAAGACTAGCGGGGGGCCAAGAGACCCAGTACTTC. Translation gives CASRKRLAGGQETQYF.

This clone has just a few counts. Here the CDR3 DNA reads TGCGCCAGCAGCGTGGGACAGGGGAGGAACACCGGGGAGCTGTTTTTT. Translated: CASSVGQGRNTGELFF. V and J are TRBV5-1 and TRBJ2-2; 10 nucleotides line up with TRBD1. CDR3 length: 16 amino acids. V lost 4 bases to trimming and J lost 1 base; unmatched junction nucleotides: 4. Germline CDR1 and CDR2: SGHRS and YFSETQ. Together with reference TRBV5-1 and TRBJ2-2, the CDR3 gives the full variable domain: KAGVTQTPRYLIKTRGQQVTLSCSPISGHRSVSWYQQTPGQGLQFLFEYFSETQRNKGNFPGRFSGRQFSNSRSEMNVSTLELGDSALYLCASSVGQGRNTGELFFGEGSRLTVL.

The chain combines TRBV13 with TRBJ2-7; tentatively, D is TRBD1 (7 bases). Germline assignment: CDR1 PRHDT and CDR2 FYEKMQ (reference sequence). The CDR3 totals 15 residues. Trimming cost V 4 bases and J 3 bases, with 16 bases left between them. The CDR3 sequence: CASSSEGQSRYEQYF. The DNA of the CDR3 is TGTGCCAGCAGCTCGGAGGGACAGAGTCGCTACGAGCAGTACTTC.

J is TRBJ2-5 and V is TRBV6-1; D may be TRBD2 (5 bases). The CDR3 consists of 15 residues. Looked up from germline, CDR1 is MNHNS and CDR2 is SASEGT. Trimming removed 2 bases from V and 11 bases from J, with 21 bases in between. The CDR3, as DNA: TGTGCCAGCAGTGAACGCAGGAGTGCTACCGGGGAGCAGTACTTC. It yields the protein CASSERRSATGEQYF.

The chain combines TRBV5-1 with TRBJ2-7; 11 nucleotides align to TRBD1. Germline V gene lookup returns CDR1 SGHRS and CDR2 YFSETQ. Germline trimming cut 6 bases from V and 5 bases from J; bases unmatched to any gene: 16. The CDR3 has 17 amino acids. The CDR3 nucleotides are TGCGCCAGCACTTTGGACCCCCGGGACAGGGGGGGCGACGAGCAGTACTTC. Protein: CASTLDPRDRGGDEQYF.

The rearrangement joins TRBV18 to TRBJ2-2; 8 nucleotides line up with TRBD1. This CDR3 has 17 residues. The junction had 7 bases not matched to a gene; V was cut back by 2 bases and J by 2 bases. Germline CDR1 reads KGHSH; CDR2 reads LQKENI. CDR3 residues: CASSPYRDRINTGELFF. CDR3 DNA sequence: TGTGCCAGCTCACCATACCGGGACAGGATTAACACCGGGGAGCTGTTTTTT.

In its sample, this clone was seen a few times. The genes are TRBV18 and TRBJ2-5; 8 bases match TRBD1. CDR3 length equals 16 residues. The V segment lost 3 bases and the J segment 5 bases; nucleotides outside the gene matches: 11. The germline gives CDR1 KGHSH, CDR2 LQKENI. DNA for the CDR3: TGTGCCAGCTCACCTCTCCTCAGGACAGGGAAGGAGACCCAGTACTTC. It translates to CASSPLLRTGKETQYF.

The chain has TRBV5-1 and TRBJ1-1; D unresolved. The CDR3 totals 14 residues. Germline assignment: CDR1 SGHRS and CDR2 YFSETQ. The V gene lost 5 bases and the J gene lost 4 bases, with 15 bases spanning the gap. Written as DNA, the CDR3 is TGCGCCAGCAGATTTCAGGAAGATCTCACTGAAGCTTTCTTT. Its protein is CASRFQEDLTEAFF.

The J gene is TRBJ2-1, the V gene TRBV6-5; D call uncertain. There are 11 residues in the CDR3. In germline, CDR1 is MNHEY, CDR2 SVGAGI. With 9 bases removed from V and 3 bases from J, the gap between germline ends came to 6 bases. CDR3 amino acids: CASTFYNEQFF. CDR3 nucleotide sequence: TGTGCCAGTACCTTCTACAATGAGCAGTTCTTC.